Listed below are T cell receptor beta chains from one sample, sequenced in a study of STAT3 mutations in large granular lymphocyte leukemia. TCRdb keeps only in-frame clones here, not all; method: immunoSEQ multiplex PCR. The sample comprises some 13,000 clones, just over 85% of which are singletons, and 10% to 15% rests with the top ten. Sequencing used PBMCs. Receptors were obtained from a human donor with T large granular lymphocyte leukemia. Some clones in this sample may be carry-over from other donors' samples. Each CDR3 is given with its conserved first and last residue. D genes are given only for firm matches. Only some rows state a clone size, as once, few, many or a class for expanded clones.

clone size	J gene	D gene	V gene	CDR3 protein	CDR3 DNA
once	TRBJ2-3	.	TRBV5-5	CASSFLGGMDTQYF	TGTGCCAGCAGCTTTTTAGGGGGAATGGATACGCAGTATTTT
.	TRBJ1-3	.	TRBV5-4	CASSSGTDTIYF	TGTGCCAGCAGCTCCGGAACGGACACCATATATTTT
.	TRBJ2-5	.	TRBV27	CASSRTGVRETQYF	TGTGCCAGCAGCCGAACGGGGGTTAGGGAGACCCAGTACTTC
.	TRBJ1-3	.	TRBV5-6	CASSRQPSSGNTIYF	TGTGCCAGCTCCCGGCAGCCCAGCTCTGGAAACACCATATATTTT
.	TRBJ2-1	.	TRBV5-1	CASSLGPGNEQFF	TGCGCCAGCAGCTTGGGGCCTGGTAATGAGCAGTTCTTC
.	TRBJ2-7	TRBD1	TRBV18	CASSPPGQRGTYEQYF	TGTGCCAGCTCACCACCGGGACAGAGGGGCACCTACGAGCAGTACTTC
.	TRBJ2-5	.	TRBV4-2	CASSQGSGEETQYF	TGTGCCAGCAGCCAAGGATCAGGGGAAGAGACCCAGTACTTC
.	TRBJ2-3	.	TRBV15	CATSLPSEGHMDTQYF	TGTGCCACCAGCCTACCTAGCGAGGGGCACATGGATACGCAGTATTTT
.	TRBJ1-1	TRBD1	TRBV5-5	CASSSTGTGVTEAFF	TGTGCCAGCAGCTCTACCGGGACAGGGGTAACTGAAGCTTTCTTT
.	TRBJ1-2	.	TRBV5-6	CASSLGERAGYTF	TGTGCCAGCAGCTTAGGAGAAAGGGCTGGCTACACCTTC
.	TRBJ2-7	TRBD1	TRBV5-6	CASSPPGGLEQYF	TGTGCCAGCAGCCCGCCAGGGGGCCTAGAGCAGTACTTC
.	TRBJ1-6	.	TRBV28	CASSKGGWLLHF	TGTGCCAGCAGCAAGGGGGGCTGGCTCCTCCACTTT
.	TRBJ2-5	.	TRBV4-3	CASSPGLHQETQYF	TGCGCCAGCAGCCCCGGACTCCATCAAGAGACCCAGTACTTC
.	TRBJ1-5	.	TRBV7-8	CASSLVAGFFRPQHF	TGTGCCAGCAGCTTAGTTGCGGGGTTTTTTCGGCCCCAGCATTTT
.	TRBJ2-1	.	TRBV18	CASSPGLRTYEQFF	TGTGCCAGCTCACCTGGCTTGCGTACCTATGAGCAGTTCTTC
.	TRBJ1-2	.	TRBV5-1	CASSSEGAVGYTF	TGCGCCAGCAGCTCCGAAGGGGCCGTTGGCTACACCTTC
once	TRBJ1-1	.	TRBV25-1	CASSPPGTVNTEAFF	TGTGCCAGCAGTCCCCCGGGGACGGTGAACACTGAAGCTTTCTTT
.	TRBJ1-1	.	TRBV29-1	CSISGLGDTEAFF	TGCAGCATATCAGGGTTGGGGGACACTGAAGCTTTCTTT
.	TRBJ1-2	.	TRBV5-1	CASSVQGLDGYTF	TGCGCCAGCAGCGTACAGGGATTAGATGGCTACACCTTC
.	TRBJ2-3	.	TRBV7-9	CASSSPSTDTQYF	TGTGCCAGCAGCTCGCCTTCCACAGATACGCAGTATTTT
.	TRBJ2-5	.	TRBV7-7	CASSLGLGIQETQYF	TGTGCTAGCAGCTTAGGGTTAGGGATCCAAGAGACCCAGTACTTC
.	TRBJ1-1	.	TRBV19	CASSPAPRGPGGAFF	TGTGCCAGTAGTCCAGCCCCCAGGGGCCCTGGGGGAGCTTTCTTT
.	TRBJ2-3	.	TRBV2	CASSELDTDTQYF	TGTGCCAGCAGTGAACTTGACACAGATACGCAGTATTTT
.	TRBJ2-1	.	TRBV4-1	CASSQVDIVSYNEQFF	TGCGCCAGCAGCCAAGTCGACATCGTTTCCTACAATGAGCAGTTCTTC
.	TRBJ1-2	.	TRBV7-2	CASSFRGTNGYTF	TGTGCCAGCAGCTTCCGAGGGACAAATGGCTACACCTTC
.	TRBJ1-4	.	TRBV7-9	CASSLVGTATNEKLFF	TGTGCCAGCAGCTTAGTGGGAACTGCAACTAATGAAAAACTGTTTTTT
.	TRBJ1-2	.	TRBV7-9	CASSLGDLYGYTF	TGTGCCAGCAGCTTAGGGGATCTGTATGGCTACACCTTC
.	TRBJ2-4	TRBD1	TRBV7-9	CASSTGTGWDIQYF	TGTGCCAGCAGCACCGGGACAGGGTGGGACATTCAGTACTTC
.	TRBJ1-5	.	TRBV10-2	CASSESGGRNQPQHF	TGCGCCAGCAGTGAGTCTGGAGGGCGGAATCAGCCCCAGCATTTT
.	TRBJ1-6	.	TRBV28	CASKPPRTHSPLHF	TGTGCCAGCAAACCTCCGCGAACTCATTCACCCCTCCACTTT
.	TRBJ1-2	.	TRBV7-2	CASSPGGQASGYTF	TGTGCCAGCAGCCCAGGCGGGCAGGCAAGTGGCTACACCTTC
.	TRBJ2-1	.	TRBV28	CASSSLASSYNEQFF	TGTGCCAGCAGTTCCTTAGCCAGCTCCTACAATGAGCAGTTCTTC
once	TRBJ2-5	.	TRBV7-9	CASSLGGRAWLETQYF	TGTGCCAGCAGCTTAGGGGGACGAGCGTGGCTAGAGACCCAGTACTTC
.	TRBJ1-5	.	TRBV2	CASSAQLAPHF	TGTGCCAGCAGTGCCCAACTCGCCCCGCATTTT
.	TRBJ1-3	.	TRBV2	CASSPRTSGNTIYF	TGTGCCAGCAGTCCGAGGACTTCTGGAAACACCATATATTTT
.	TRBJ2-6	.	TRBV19	CASSMRAGSSGANVLTF	TGTGCCAGTAGTATGCGGGCGGGGAGCTCTGGGGCCAACGTCCTGACTTTC
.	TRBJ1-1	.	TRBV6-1	CATHWGPNTEAFF	TGTGCCACCCATTGGGGGCCGAACACTGAAGCTTTCTTT
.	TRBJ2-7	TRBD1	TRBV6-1	CASTGTGAYEQYF	TGTGCCAGCACCGGGACAGGGGCCTACGAGCAGTACTTC
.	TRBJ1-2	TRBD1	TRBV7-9	CASSSGTGDDYYYGYTF	TGTGCCAGCAGCTCCGGGACAGGAGACGATTACTACTATGGCTACACCTTC
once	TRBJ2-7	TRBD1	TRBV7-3	CASSLGGGTGGNEQYF	TGTGCCAGCAGCTTAGGTGGGGGGACAGGGGGCAACGAGCAGTACTTC
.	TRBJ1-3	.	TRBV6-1	CASSLAPPGNTIYF	TGTGCCAGCAGCCTCGCCCCTCCTGGAAACACCATATATTTT
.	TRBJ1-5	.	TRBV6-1	CASRRGRVADQPQHF	TGTGCCAGCAGGAGGGGGAGGGTAGCTGATCAGCCCCAGCATTTT